Reported below is one T cell receptor beta chain. These data originate in a study of cytomegalovirus exposure and HLA in healthy donors. This CDR3 has 21 amino acids. V lost 2 bases and J lost 0; bases outside the gene matches: 15. The germline V gene encodes CDR1 SNHLY and CDR2 FYNNEI. Primers for the PCR totalled 60 Vbeta and 13 Jbeta. Generated by immunoSEQ multiplex PCR, the TCRdb table keeps only in-frame clones and is missing some. This sample has 100,000 or so clones, with 74% found just once. The TCR comes from a human donor in good health. The material sequenced was PBMCs. This sequence joins TRBV2 and TRBJ2-2, with 10 bases lining up with TRBD2. The CDR3 is CASSEMVGLAAKAANTGELFF. CDR3 coding DNA: TGTGCCAGCAGTGAAATGGTAGGACTAGCGGCAAAAGCCGCGAACACCGGGGAGCTGTTTTTT.